This T cell receptor (beta chain) was captured in a study of control samples from healthy donors and cancer patients. This CDR3 contains 19 residues. Trimming removed 1 base from V and 3 bases from J; junction bases left unmatched: 10. Germline V gene data show CDR1 as SGHTA and CDR2 as FQGNSA. Produced via immunoSEQ multiplex PCR; TCRdb's table is partial and in-frame only. The sample holds some 120,000 clones, more than 80% seen once. Input material: blood. The TCR comes from a man younger than 30 in good health. The chain uses TRBV7-2 and TRBJ2-3; 13 bases line up with TRBD2. The CDR3 DNA follows: TGTGCCAGCAGCTTAGTTGCCCCGGGACTAGCGGGAATGACAGATACGCAGTATTTT. As protein: CASSLVAPGLAGMTDTQYF.